These 7 T cell receptor beta chains originate from one sample sequenced in a study of shared T cell receptors in the human thymus. Method: immunoSEQ multiplex PCR; TCRdb's copy keeps in-frame clones and lacks some. The sample lists 500,000 to 850,000 clones, 70% to 90% occurring once. Another study also made use of these data, one on human thymus T cells.

The sample comprised thymocytes. The receptor set was obtained from a boy under three years old with a congenital heart defect.

J is TRBJ1-2 and V is TRBV25-1; a possible D gene is TRBD1 (6 bases). V was clipped by 8 bases and J by 4 bases, with 20 bases between them. The CDR3 runs 15 residues. Per the germline V gene, CDR1 is MGHDK and CDR2 is SYGVNS. In DNA, the CDR3 is TGTGCCAGCGGGGAGACCCAGGGACAATCCTATGGCTACACCTTC. This encodes CASGETQGQSYGYTF.

V and J are TRBV19 and TRBJ2-4; D perhaps matches TRBD1 (5 bases). Per the germline V gene, CDR1 is LNHDA and CDR2 is SQIVND (reference sequence). V was shortened by 3 bases and J by 1 base, with 13 bases between the two germline ends. The CDR3 is 16 amino acids. The CDR3 spells CASSIPAGLAKNIQYF. CDR3 coding DNA: TGTGCCAGTAGTATCCCAGCAGGGCTGGCCAAAAACATTCAGTACTTC.

The chain has TRBV2 and TRBJ1-5, with 7 bases lining up with TRBD1. CDR3 size: 16 residues. J was trimmed by 3 bases and V by 7 bases; bases with no gene match: 12. Germline V CDR1 and CDR2: SNHLY, FYNNEI. This CDR3 reads CASKDDRDRVNQPQHF. CDR3 in DNA: TGTGCCAGCAAGGACGACCGGGACAGAGTCAATCAGCCCCAGCATTTT.

V is TRBV7-9 and J is TRBJ2-3; TRBD1 matches 7 bases. This CDR3 region has 15 residues. J was trimmed by 3 bases and V by 1 base; bases with no gene match: 4. Germline CDR1 reads SEHNR; CDR2 reads FQNEAQ (reference sequence). The CDR3 is CASSLGDSNTDTQYF. The DNA for the CDR3 is TGTGCCAGCAGCTTAGGGGACAGCAATACAGATACGCAGTATTTT.

This chain uses TRBV27 with TRBJ2-7, with 10 bases identical to TRBD1. The J segment lost 6 bases and the V segment lost 4 bases, leaving 9 bases of the junction unmatched. CDR3 length: 15 amino acids. From germline, CDR1 is MNHEY and CDR2 SMNVEV (reference sequence). CDR3 loop: CASSSQWGQGREQYF. Written as DNA, the CDR3 is TGTGCCAGCAGTTCCCAGTGGGGACAGGGGCGCGAGCAGTACTTC.

The J gene is TRBJ2-7, the V gene TRBV20-1; TRBD2 is a possible D gene (5 bases). The germline V gene has CDR1 DFQATT and CDR2 SNEGSKA (reference sequence). Trimming took off 2 bases at V and 6 bases at J, with 8 bases between the two ends. This CDR3 is 11 amino acids long. Written as DNA, the CDR3 is TGCAGTGCTAGATACGGGGTCGAGCAGTACTTC. This codes for CSARYGVEQYF.

This clone was recorded only once. The CDR3 loop reads CASGTTYEQYF. The CDR3 bases are TGTGCCAGCGGGACTACCTACGAGCAGTACTTC. V usage is TRBV28 and J usage is TRBJ2-7; 7 bases are shared with TRBD2. Trimming cost V 8 bases and J 2 bases; bases outside gene matches: 0. The length of the CDR3 is 11 residues. The germline CDR1 and CDR2 sequences are MDHEN and SYDVKM.